This TCR beta chain comes out of a study of blood T cell repertoires in COVID-19. Using immunoSEQ multiplex PCR, the repertoire was profiled, and TCRdb retains in-frame clones only, with some absent. This table has some 260,000 clones, 85% to 95% appearing once. The sequenced material came from PBMCs or T cells enriched from blood (not recorded which). The sequence was obtained from a young woman who had recovered from COVID-19.

The CDR3 is CASTVTSFDNEQFF. The DNA of the CDR3 is TGCGCCAGCACGGTTACTAGCTTTGACAATGAGCAGTTCTTC. This sequence joins TRBV10-2 and TRBJ2-1; tentative D call: TRBD2 (6 bases). CDR3 length equals 14 residues. Germline assignment: CDR1 WSHSY and CDR2 SAAADI. Trimming took 7 bases from V and 5 from J, leaving 15 bases between them.